The T cell receptor (beta chain) described here comes from a study of blood T cell repertoires in COVID-19. Study-wide background: From the United States, Italy and Spain came samples of acute and convalescent COVID-19.

CDR1 and CDR2 from the germline V gene are LNHNV and YYDKDF (reference sequence). Trimming cost V 1 base and J 0 bases; bases outside gene matches: 6. The CDR3 is made up of 18 amino acids. Method: immunoSEQ multiplex PCR; TCRdb's copy keeps in-frame clones and lacks some. The sample includes about 140,000 clones, 75% to 85% of them seen just once. The sequence came from a woman of 80 years or more with acute or convalescent COVID-19. The specimen sequenced was peripheral blood. The rearrangement joins TRBV15 to TRBJ1-5, with 10 bases aligning to TRBD1. The CDR3 DNA follows: TGTGCCACCAGCAGAGCGGGACAGGGGACGTATAGCAATCAGCCCCAGCATTTT. Encoded protein: CATSRAGQGTYSNQPQHF.